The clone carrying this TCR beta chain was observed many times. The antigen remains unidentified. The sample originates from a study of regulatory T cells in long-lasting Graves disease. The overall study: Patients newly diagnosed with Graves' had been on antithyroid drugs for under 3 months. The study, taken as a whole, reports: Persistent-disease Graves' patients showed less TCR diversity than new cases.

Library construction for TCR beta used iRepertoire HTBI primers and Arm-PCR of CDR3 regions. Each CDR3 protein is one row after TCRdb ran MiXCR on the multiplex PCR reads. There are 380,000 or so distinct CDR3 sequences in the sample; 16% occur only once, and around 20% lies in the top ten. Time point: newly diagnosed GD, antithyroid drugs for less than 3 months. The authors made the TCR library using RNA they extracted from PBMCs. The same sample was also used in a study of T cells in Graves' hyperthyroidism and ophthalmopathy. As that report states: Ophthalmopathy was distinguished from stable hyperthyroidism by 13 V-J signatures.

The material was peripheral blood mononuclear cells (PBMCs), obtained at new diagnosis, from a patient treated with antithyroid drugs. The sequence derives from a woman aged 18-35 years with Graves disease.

The CDR3 here is CASSPGPAGDQYF. Written as DNA, the CDR3 is TGTGCCAGCAGCCCGGGCCCAGCGGGTGACCAGTACTTC. The V gene is TRBV7-6, the J gene TRBJ2-5; perhaps TRBD2 as D (6 bases). V was shortened by 5 bases and J by 10 bases, with 17 bases between the two germline ends. The CDR3 length is 13 residues. From germline, CDR1 is SGHVS and CDR2 FNYEAQ.